The TCR beta chain described here comes from a study of blood T cells in healthy people across ages (dated by TCRdb to about 2015). Regarding the research as a whole: Template switching captured roughly one uniquely barcoded TCR beta cDNA molecule per two T cells in model experiments. Two additional independent replicas of 1 million unique cDNA reads from the same blood draw were analyzed for two donors (one aged 18 to 29 and one aged 80 or older). To track age-related changes in TCR beta repertoire diversity, the study relied on deep sequencing normalized with unique cDNA molecular identifiers. Four age groups were formed from the donors: young (average approximately 15 years), middle-aged (approximately 40), aged (around 68) and long-lived (about 80).

Paper-wide results and their limitations: Estimates of total diversity based on one million sequenced T cells were regarded as lower bounds and as underestimates. There was a strong correlation between observed TCR beta diversity and the percentage of naive T cells measured by flow cytometry. As age increased, observed TCR beta diversity per million T cells dropped in a roughly linear way, and a significant reduction was already evident by age approximately 40. Compared with the aged group, the long-lived group had more naive CD4+ T cells, fewer expanded clones and increased TCR diversity, a pattern suggesting age selection. Conclusive comparison of naive and antigen-experienced compartments was prevented by the profiling of bulk unsorted PBMCs. Donor CMV infection status was unknown, potentially confounding age-related changes in expanded clonotypes.

Looking up the germline V gene yields CDR1 SNHLY and CDR2 FYNNEI. Reading from cysteine to phenylalanine, the CDR3 counts 17 amino acids. Only the CDR3 DNA is retained, 51 bases long and in frame from the first base. This clonotype appeared a few times. It lacks a known antigen. Base qualities are not recorded, but no much larger clone differs from it by a single base. Libraries were built with 5' RACE. Sequenced on an Illumina HiSeq 2500. A second roughly 6 to 12 cycle PCR used a sample-barcoded 5' primer and a J-beta primer mix. A template-switch 5' adaptor carrying 12 random nucleotides introduced a unique molecular identifier onto each TCR beta cDNA molecule. At least 2.5 million CDR3-containing paired-end reads were obtained from each sample. First-strand cDNA was synthesized from all RNA with the Mint cDNA synthesis kit, primed by a TRBC-specific oligonucleotide. After uracil-DNA glycosylase treatment, a first 18-cycle PCR used universal primers M1SS and BC2_uni_R on all cDNA. On the study's bioinformatics: For normalization, 1 million high-quality reads, each with a distinct molecular identifier, were randomly selected from each sample. Instead of being binned into consensus sequences, reads with shared molecular identifiers were discarded. MiTCR, set to a Q25 quality threshold and the strictest error-elimination algorithm, was used for CDR3 identification, clonotype clustering and error correction. A nonparametric unseen species model with Euler transformation was used to estimate a lower bound on total TCR beta diversity. TCRdb reanalyzed the raw reads on its own, using fastp at Q25 for trimming and MiXCR for clone calling, and kept in-frame beta chains. Rows with one shared CDR3 protein collapse into an entry with the most common genes and DNA. TCRdb, rather than the study authors, made the V and J calls. Here the sample has some 800,000 distinct CDR3 sequences; approximately 25% occur a single time. The ten most abundant clones make up around 3.6% of the sample.

Systemically healthy Caucasian individuals from Russia, 39 in total and aged roughly 6 to 95 years, were included as donors. Each donor gave 8 to 10 milliliters of peripheral blood, collected into EDTA-treated Vacutainer tubes. Ficoll-Paque density-gradient centrifugation was used to isolate PBMCs, with at least 7 million per sample. Trizol reagent was used to extract total RNA from PBMCs, with at least 5 micrograms per sample. For every donor, an aliquot of PBMCs went through flow cytometry to measure the percentages of naive CD45RAhigh/CD27high T cells. These sequences were also reported in another study, on T cells of mothers and their children. In that second paper, the authors write: Nine systemically healthy Caucasian individuals served as donors, namely three mothers together with their six children. cDNA synthesis consumed the entire amount of extracted RNA, loaded at around 1.4 ug RNA in each 15 ul reaction. In the second PCR, the M1S primer added sample barcodes and 2-4 random nucleotides. Each mother yielded over 9.5 million TCR beta CDR3 reads and each child roughly 3 million reads. TCR recombination output is similarly shaped by thymic selection in related and unrelated pairs, with a minor effect exerted by inherited differences. Normalized repertoire overlap in related mother-child pairs was always slightly higher than in unrelated mother-child pairs, but the difference was never significant. With a sensitivity of approximately 100 clones per million clonotypes, no persistent microchimeric T cell clones were detected. To look for features that set related mother-child pairs apart from unrelated individuals, the researchers ran deep NGS to compare the TCR beta repertoires of mothers and children. The mean age was about 40 +/- 4 years for the mothers and about 10 +/- 4 years for the children. Libraries were sequenced on Illumina HiSeq 2000 with 100+100 nt paired-end reads after adapter ligation with NEBNext reagents. To prevent cross-contamination, the mother and child libraries were prepared a month apart and were sequenced in separate runs. Between about 500,000 and 2,300,000 distinct TCR beta clonotypes were identified per donor. Naive TCR beta clonotypes were estimated from low-frequency clonotypes matched to each donor's FACS-determined naive share, without sorting.

Sequencing input: blood. The clonotype comes from a boy aged 5-17 years in good health. The chain couples TRBV2 to TRBJ2-7, with 9 middle bases fitting TRBD1. The DNA end is a closer match to TRBJ2-5, so the J assignment may be wrong. The nucleotide sequence reads as follows: TGTGCCAGCAGTGAAAAGGTTGGACAGGGGTTTGTAGAGACCCAGTACTTC. This is translated as CASSEKVGQGFVETQYF.